The TCR beta chain under discussion was sequenced for a study of cytomegalovirus exposure and HLA in healthy donors. PCR was performed using 60 Vbeta and 13 Jbeta primers. Some clones are missing from TCRdb's copy, which holds only in-frame ones; the method was immunoSEQ multiplex PCR. Recorded here are nearly 35,000 clones; the top ten clones represent more than 3%. The CDR3 is 17 residues long. Trimming removed 1 base from V and 0 bases from J, with 14 bases in between. Germline lookup yields CDR1 LGHNA and CDR2 YNFKEQ. The sample consisted of PBMCs. The receptor was isolated from a woman between 35 and 50 years old in good health and CMV-seropositive. The V call is TRBV4-2, the J call TRBJ2-3, with D unresolved. As DNA, the CDR3 is TGTGCCAGCAGCCAAGGCGGCGGCGGATCTAGCACAGATACGCAGTATTTT. This codes for CASSQGGGGSSTDTQYF.